Sequencing of this T cell receptor beta chain was carried out in a study of CD8+CD57+ T cells in acquired aplastic anemia. Genomic DNA provided the template from which TCR beta VDJ and CDR3 profiles were obtained. TCRdb used MiXCR to reprocess the reads, holding one entry per CDR3 protein. The sample lists 180,000 or so distinct CDR3 sequences; 40% to 55% were seen once. This clonotype was seen a few times. Germline values: CDR1 SQVTM, CDR2 ANQGSEA. The CDR3 contains 11 residues. V shed 3 bases and J shed 5 bases, with 7 bases lying between them. The receptor comes from a human donor in good health. The chain carries TRBV29-1 and TRBJ1-1; no definite D call. The sample was sorted CD4+, CD8+, or CD8+CD57+ T cells (not recorded which) from PBMCs. Here the CDR3 reads CSVETSTEAFF. CDR3 bases: TGCAGCGTTGAGACGTCAACTGAAGCTTTCTTT.